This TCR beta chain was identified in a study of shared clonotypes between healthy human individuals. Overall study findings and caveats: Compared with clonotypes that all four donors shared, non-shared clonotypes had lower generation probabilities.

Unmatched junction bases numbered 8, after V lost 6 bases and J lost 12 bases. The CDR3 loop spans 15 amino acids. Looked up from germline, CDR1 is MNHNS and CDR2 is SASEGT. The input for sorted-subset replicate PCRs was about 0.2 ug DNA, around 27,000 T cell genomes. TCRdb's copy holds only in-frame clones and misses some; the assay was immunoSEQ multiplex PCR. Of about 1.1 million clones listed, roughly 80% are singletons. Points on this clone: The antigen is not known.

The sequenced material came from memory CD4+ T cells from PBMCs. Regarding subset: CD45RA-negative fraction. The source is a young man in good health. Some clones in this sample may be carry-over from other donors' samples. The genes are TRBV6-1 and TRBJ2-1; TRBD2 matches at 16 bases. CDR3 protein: CASRTSGTSGRGQFF. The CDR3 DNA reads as TGTGCCAGCAGGACCTCGGGGACTAGCGGGAGGGGGCAGTTCTTC.